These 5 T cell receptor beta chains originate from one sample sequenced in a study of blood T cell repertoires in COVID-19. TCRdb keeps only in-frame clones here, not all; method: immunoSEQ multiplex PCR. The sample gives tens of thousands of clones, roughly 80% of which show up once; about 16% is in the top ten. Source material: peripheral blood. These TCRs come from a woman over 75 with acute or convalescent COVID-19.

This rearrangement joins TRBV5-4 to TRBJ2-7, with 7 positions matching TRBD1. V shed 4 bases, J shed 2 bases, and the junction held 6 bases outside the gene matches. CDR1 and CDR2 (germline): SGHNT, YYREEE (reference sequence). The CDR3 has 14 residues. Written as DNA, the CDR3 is TGTGCCAGCAGCCATACTACAGGGGCCTACGAGCAGTACTTC. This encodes CASSHTTGAYEQYF.

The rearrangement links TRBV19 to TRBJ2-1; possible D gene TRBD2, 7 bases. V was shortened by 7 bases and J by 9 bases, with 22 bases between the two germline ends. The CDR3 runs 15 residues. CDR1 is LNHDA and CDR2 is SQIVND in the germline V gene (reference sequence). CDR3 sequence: CASITSGGPIGEQFF. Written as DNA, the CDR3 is TGTGCCAGTATCACATCGGGGGGCCCAATCGGTGAGCAGTTCTTC.

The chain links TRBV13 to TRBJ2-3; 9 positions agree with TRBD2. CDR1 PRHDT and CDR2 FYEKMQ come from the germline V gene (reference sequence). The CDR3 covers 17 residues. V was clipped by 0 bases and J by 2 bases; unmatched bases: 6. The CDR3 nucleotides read TGTGCCAGCAGCTTAGGCGCTAGCGGGGCCCTCACAGATACGCAGTATTTT. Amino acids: CASSLGASGALTDTQYF.

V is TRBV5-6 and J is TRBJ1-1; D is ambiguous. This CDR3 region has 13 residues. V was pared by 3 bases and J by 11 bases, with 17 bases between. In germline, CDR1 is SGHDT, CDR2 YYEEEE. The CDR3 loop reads CASSSRFGGWAFF. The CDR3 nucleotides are TGTGCCAGCAGCTCGCGGTTCGGAGGGTGGGCTTTCTTT.

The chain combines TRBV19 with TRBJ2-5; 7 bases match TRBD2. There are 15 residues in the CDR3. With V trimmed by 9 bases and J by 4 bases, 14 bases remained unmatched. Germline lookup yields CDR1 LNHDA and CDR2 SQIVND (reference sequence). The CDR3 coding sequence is TGTGCCAGGGAGCGGGGCTCCCCCAGCAGAGAGACCCAGTACTTC. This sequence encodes CARERGSPSRETQYF. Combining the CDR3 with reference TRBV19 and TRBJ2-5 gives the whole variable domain DGGITQSPKYLFRKEGQNVTLSCEQNLNHDAMYWYRQDPGQGLRLIYYSQIVNDFQKGDIAEGYSVSREKKESFPLTVTSAQKNPTAFYLCARERGSPSRETQYFGPGTRLLVL.